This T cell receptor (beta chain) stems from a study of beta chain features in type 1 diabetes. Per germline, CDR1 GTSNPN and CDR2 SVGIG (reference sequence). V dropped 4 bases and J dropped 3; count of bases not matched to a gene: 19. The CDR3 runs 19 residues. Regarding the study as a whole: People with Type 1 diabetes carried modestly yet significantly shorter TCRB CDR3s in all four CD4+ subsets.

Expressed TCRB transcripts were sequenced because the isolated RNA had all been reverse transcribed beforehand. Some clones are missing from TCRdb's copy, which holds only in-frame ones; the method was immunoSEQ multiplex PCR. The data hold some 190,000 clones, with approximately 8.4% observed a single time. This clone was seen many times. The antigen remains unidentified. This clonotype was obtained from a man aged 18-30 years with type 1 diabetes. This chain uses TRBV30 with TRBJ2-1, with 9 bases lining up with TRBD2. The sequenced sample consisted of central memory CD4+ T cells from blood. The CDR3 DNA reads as TGTGCCTGGACCCCGATACAGGGTGCAGCGGGGGGTGTCTACAATGAGCAGTTCTTC. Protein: CAWTPIQGAAGGVYNEQFF.